This TCR beta chain was obtained from a study of T cell changes during pregnancy in multiple sclerosis. Repertoires were generated with immunoSEQ multiplex PCR, while TCRdb's copy carries only in-frame clones and drops some. Of fewer than 65,000 clones in the sample, 75% to 95% were seen once. V was trimmed by 5 bases and J by 3 bases, leaving 11 bases between them. The CDR3 consists of 13 residues. CDR1 is SGHAT, CDR2 FQNNGV, per germline. The sequence derives from a female donor in good health, enrolled as a control in a pregnancy study. The sample here was peripheral blood, taken in the third trimester of pregnancy. This sequence joins TRBV11-2 and TRBJ2-7, with D unclear. The CDR3 is CASSRAANYEQYF. In DNA, the CDR3 is TGTGCCAGCAGCCGCGCGGCAAACTACGAGCAGTACTTC.